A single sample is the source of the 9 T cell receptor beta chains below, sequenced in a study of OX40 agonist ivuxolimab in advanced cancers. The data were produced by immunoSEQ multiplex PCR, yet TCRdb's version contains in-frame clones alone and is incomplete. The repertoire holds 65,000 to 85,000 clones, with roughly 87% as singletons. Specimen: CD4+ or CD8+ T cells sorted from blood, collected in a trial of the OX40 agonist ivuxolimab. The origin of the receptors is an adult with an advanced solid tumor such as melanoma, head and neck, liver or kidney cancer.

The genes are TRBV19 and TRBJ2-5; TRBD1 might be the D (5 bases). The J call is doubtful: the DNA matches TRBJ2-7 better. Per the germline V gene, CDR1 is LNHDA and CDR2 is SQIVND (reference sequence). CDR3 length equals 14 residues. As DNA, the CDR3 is TGTGCCAGTAAGGGCAGGGTCGAACCTTACGAGCAGTACTTC. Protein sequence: CASKGRVEPYEQYF.

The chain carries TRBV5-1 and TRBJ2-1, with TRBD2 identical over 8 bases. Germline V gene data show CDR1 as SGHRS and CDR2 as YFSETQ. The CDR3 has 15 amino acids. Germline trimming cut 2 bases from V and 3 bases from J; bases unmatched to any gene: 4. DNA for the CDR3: TGCGCCAGCAGCTTCGGGCTAGCGGGCTACAATGAGCAGTTCTTC. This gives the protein CASSFGLAGYNEQFF.

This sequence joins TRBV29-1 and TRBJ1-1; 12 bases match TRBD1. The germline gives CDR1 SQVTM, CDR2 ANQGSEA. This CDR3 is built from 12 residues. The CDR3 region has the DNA TGCAGGGGGGACAGGGGGCAGACTGAAGCTTTCTTT. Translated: CRGDRGQTEAFF.

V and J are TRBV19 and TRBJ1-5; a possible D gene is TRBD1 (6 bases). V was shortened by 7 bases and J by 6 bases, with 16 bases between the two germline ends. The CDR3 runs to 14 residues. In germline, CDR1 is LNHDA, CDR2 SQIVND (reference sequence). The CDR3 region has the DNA TGTGCCAGTAAGCCGACGGGGACAAGTCAGCCCCAGCATTTT. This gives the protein CASKPTGTSQPQHF.

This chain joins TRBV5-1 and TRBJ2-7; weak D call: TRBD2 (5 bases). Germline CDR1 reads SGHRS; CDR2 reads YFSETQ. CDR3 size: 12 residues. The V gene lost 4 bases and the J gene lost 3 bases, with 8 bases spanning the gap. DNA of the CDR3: TGCGCCAGCAGCGCGGGTAACTACGAGCAGTACTTC. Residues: CASSAGNYEQYF.

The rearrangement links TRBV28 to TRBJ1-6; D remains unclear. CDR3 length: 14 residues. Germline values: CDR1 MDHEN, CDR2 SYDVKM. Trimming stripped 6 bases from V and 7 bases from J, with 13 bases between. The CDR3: CASRRVKPNSPLHF. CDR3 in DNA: TGTGCCAGCAGAAGGGTCAAACCGAATTCACCCCTCCACTTT. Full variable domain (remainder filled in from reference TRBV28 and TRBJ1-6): DVKVTQSSRYLVKRTGEKVFLECVQDMDHENMFWYRQDPGLGLRLIYFSYDVKMKEKGDIPEGYSVSREKKERFSLILESASTNQTSMYLCASRRVKPNSPLHFGNGTRLTVT.

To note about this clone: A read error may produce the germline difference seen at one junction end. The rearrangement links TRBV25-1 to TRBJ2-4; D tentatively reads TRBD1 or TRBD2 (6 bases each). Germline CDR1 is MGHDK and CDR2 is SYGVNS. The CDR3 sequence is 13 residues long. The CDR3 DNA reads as TGTGCCAGCAGTGTATGGGGGGCCCCTTCCTTAATCTTC. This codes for CASSVWGAPSLIF.

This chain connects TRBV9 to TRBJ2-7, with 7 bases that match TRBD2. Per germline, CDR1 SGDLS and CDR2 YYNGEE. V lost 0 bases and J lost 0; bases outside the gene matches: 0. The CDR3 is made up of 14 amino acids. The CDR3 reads CASSVASGSYEQYF. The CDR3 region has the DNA TGTGCCAGCAGCGTAGCTAGCGGCTCCTACGAGCAGTACTTC.

This chain's CDR3 is CASSADVNSGGLLFF. The CDR3 coding sequence is TGTGCCAGTAGTGCCGACGTAAATAGCGGGGGACTTCTGTTCTTC. This rearrangement joins TRBV19 to TRBJ2-1; 9 bases agree with TRBD2. Trimming removed 5 bases from V and 15 bases from J; junction bases left unmatched: 17. The germline gives CDR1 LNHDA, CDR2 SQIVND (reference sequence). The CDR3 length is 15 residues. Full variable domain (rest looked up from reference TRBV19 and TRBJ2-1): DGGITQSPKYLFRKEGQNVTLSCEQNLNHDAMYWYRQDPGQGLRLIYYSQIVNDFQKGDIAEGYSVSREKKESFPLTVTSAQKNPTAFYLCASSADVNSGGLLFFGPGTRLTVL.